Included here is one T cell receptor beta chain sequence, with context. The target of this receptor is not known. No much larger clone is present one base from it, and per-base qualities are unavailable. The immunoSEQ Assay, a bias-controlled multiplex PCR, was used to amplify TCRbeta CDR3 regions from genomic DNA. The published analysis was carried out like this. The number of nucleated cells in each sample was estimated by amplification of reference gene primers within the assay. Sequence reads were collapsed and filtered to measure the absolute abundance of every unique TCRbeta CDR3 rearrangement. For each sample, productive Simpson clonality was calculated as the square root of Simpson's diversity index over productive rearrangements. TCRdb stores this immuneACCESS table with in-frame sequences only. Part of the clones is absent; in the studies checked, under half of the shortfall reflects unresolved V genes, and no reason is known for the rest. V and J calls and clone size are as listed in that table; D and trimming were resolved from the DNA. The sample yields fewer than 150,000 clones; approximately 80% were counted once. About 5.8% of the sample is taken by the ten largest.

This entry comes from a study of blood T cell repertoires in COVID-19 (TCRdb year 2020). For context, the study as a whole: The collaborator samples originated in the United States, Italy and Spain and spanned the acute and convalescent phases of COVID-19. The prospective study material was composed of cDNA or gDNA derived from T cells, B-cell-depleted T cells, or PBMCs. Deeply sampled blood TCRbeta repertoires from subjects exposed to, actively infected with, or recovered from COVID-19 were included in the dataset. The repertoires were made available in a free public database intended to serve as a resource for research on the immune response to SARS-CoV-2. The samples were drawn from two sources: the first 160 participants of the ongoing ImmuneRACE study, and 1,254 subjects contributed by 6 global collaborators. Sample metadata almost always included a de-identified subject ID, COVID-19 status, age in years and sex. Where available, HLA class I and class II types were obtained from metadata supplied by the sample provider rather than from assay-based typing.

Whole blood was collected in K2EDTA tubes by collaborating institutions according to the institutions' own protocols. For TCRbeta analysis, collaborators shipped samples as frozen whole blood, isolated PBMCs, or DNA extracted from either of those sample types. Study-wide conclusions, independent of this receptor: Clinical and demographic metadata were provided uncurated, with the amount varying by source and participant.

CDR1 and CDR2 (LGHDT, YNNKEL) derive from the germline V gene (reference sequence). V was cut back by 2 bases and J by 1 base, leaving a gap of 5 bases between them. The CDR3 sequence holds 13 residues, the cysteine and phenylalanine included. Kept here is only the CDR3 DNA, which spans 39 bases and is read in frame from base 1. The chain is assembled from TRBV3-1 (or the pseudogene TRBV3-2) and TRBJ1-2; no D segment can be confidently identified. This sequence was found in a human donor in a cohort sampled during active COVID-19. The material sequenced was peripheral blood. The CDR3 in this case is CASSQKLNYGYTF. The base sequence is TGTGCCAGCAGCCAAAAACTTAACTATGGCTACACCTTC.